The sequence of this T cell receptor beta chain was determined in a study of low-dose radiotherapy and immunotherapy resistance in tumors. Background on the study: Intravenous cyclophosphamide 200 mg/m2 was given every two weeks, one day before radiation and immunotherapy.

Looked up from germline, CDR1 is LGHDT and CDR2 is YNNKEL (reference sequence). This CDR3 contains 13 residues. Trimming pared 1 base from V and 1 base from J, leaving 4 bases between. There are a few counts of this clonotype. The time point here: before trial treatment. Donors received nivolumab, ipilimumab, aspirin, low-dose cyclophosphamide and low-dose radiotherapy. The presence of advanced solid tumors lacking tumor-infiltrating lymphocytes characterized eligible patients. TRAV- and TRBV-specific primers, spanning alpha and beta chains, primed first-strand cDNA. For amplifying TCRs, the PCR ran for approximately 18 cycles with Phusion, which was used together with a constant-region primer and the adapter on the V primers. Amplification of isolated mRNA was accomplished via in vitro transcription. TCRdb reprocessed the reads via MiXCR and lists one record per CDR3 protein. The table includes roughly 54,000 distinct CDR3 sequences, 25% detected once.

The source was PBMCs, collected before treatment. This sequence was found in a male donor with prostate cancer. This sequence joins TRBV3-1 and TRBJ1-2; D gene unclear. The CDR3 sequence: CASSQAVNYGYTF. Here the CDR3 DNA reads TGTGCCAGCAGCCAAGCAGTTAACTATGGCTACACCTTC.